These 25 T cell receptor beta chains originate from one sample sequenced in a study of blood T cell repertoires in COVID-19. TCRdb's table, derived via immunoSEQ multiplex PCR, lists solely in-frame clones and lacks some. Here the sample spans some 90,000 clones, more than 75% being singletons. The sequencing sample was made of peripheral blood. The receptors originated from a human donor in a cohort sampled during active COVID-19.

The sample holds a few counts of this clone. V and J are TRBV11-2 and TRBJ2-5; 8 nucleotides align to TRBD1. V lost 3 bases to trimming and J lost 3 bases; unmatched junction nucleotides: 3. CDR3 length equals 14 residues. Germline assignment: CDR1 SGHAT and CDR2 FQNNGV. The CDR3 DNA sequence: TGTGCCAGCAGCTTCCAGGGGGCGGAAGAGACCCAGTACTTC. Translation: CASSFQGAEETQYF.

The V gene is TRBV7-9, the J gene TRBJ1-4; tentatively, D is TRBD1 (5 bases). Germline V gene lookup returns CDR1 SEHNR and CDR2 FQNEAQ (reference sequence). Trimming stripped 1 base from V and 16 bases from J, with 16 bases between. This CDR3 is 13 amino acids long. The CDR3 is CASSLGVGERKFF. The CDR3 coding sequence is TGTGCCAGCAGCTTAGGGGTAGGGGAAAGGAAGTTTTTT.

J is TRBJ1-1 and V is TRBV7-2; D unresolved. The length of the CDR3 is 13 residues. The germline CDR1 and CDR2 sequences are SGHTA and FQGNSA. V lost 2 bases and J lost 0, with 4 bases in between. The CDR3 sequence is CASSLQMNTEAFF. The CDR3 DNA sequence: TGTGCCAGCAGCTTACAAATGAACACTGAAGCTTTCTTT.

The chain carries TRBV28 and TRBJ1-4, with 11 bases fitting TRBD1. V shed 6 bases and J 6 bases; nucleotides not matched to a gene: 3. The CDR3 extends over 14 amino acids. Germline V gene data show CDR1 as MDHEN and CDR2 as SYDVKM. CDR3 residues: CASRRTGGDEKLFF. In DNA, the CDR3 is TGTGCCAGCAGAAGGACAGGGGGCGATGAAAAACTGTTTTTT.

This chain connects TRBV19 to TRBJ1-5; 9 positions match TRBD1. V shed 4 bases, J shed 5 bases, and the junction held 0 bases outside the gene matches. The CDR3 totals 13 residues. CDR1 is LNHDA, CDR2 SQIVND, per germline (reference sequence). CDR3 residues: CASSRDRDQPQHF. DNA of the CDR3: TGTGCCAGTAGTAGGGACAGGGATCAGCCCCAGCATTTT.

In its sample, this clone was seen once. V gene TRBV19 combines with J gene TRBJ1-1, with D unresolved. The V and J ends lost 5 bases and 1 base respectively, with 14 bases between them. The germline V gene encodes CDR1 LNHDA and CDR2 SQIVND (reference sequence). CDR3 size: 15 residues. The chain's CDR3 is CASSPRVVPNTEAFF. The DNA for the CDR3 is TGTGCCAGTAGTCCCCGTGTAGTTCCGAACACTGAAGCTTTCTTT.

This chain joins TRBV7-9 and TRBJ2-5; unclear D gene. Germline V gene sequence: CDR1 SEHNR, CDR2 FQNEAQ (reference sequence). Trimming cost V 0 bases and J 1 base, with 12 bases left between them. The CDR3 is 16 amino acids. In DNA, the CDR3 is TGTGCCAGCAGCTTAGCACTACTCCCCTCCCAAGAGACCCAGTACTTC. Encoded protein: CASSLALLPSQETQYF.

This clone was observed a single time. The V and J genes are TRBV14 and TRBJ2-7, with a possible D match to TRBD1 (6 bases). CDR1 is SGHDN and CDR2 is FVKESK in the germline V gene. V lost 0 bases and J lost 3, with 9 bases in between. The CDR3 is made up of 14 amino acids. This CDR3 reads CASSQDEQGYEQYF. The DNA of the CDR3 is TGTGCCAGCAGCCAAGATGAACAGGGCTACGAGCAGTACTTC.

This clone was counted a single time. V is TRBV10-2 and J is TRBJ2-7; 7 nucleotides line up with TRBD2. Germline V gene data show CDR1 as WSHSY and CDR2 as SAAADI. The trim removed 3 bases at V and 9 bases at J, leaving 2 bases unmatched. The CDR3 runs 11 residues. The CDR3 protein is CASSEAGTQYF. CDR3 DNA sequence: TGCGCCAGCAGTGAAGCGGGGACGCAGTACTTC.

The chain combines TRBV20-1 with TRBJ2-3; 9 positions match TRBD2. CDR1 and CDR2 (germline): DFQATT, SNEGSKA (reference sequence). The trim removed 3 bases at V and 4 bases at J, leaving 5 bases unmatched. CDR3 length equals 14 residues. The CDR3 reads CSASLAGSPDTQYF. The CDR3 bases are TGCAGTGCTAGTCTAGCGGGGTCACCAGATACGCAGTATTTT.

In this sample, this clone turned up a few times. The chain joins TRBV5-6 to TRBJ2-3; 8 bases map to TRBD1. Germline CDR1 is SGHDT and CDR2 is YYEEEE. The CDR3 is 15 amino acids. V was clipped by 4 bases and J by 3 bases; unmatched bases: 7. The chain's CDR3 is CASSLDRVGTDTQYF. CDR3 DNA sequence: TGTGCCAGCAGCCTGGACAGGGTTGGGACAGATACGCAGTATTTT.

The chain couples TRBV24-1 to TRBJ1-2; TRBD1 matches 10 bases. J lost 8 bases, V lost 4 bases, and 6 bases had no gene match. CDR3 size: 14 residues. In germline, CDR1 is KGHDR, CDR2 SFDVKD. This CDR3 is CATSDSGQGEGYTF. The CDR3 region has the DNA TGTGCCACCAGTGACAGTGGACAGGGGGAAGGCTACACCTTC.

This clone was seen once. The chain couples TRBV5-4 to TRBJ1-2, with 9 bases aligning to TRBD1. The CDR3 sequence is 14 residues long. The ends lost 9 bases at V and 6 bases at J; junction bases unmatched: 12. CDR1 and CDR2 (germline): SGHNT, YYREEE (reference sequence). CDR3 loop: CATLPGTGSDGYTF. As DNA, the CDR3 is TGTGCCACCCTCCCCGGGACAGGGTCGGATGGCTACACCTTC.

The chain combines TRBV19 with TRBJ2-2; D is possibly TRBD2 (5 bases). Trimming left V 9 bases short and J 4 bases short, with 12 bases between. The CDR3 runs to 13 residues. Germline V gives CDR1 LNHDA, CDR2 SQIVND (reference sequence). CDR3 amino acids: CASREQGTGELFF. The DNA for the CDR3 is TGTGCCAGCCGGGAACAAGGCACCGGGGAGCTGTTTTTT.

The chain uses TRBV6-5 and TRBJ2-7; 9 bases are a match to TRBD1. Trimming took 7 bases from V and 1 from J; bases not matched to a gene: 5. CDR3 length: 14 amino acids. Germline lookup yields CDR1 MNHEY and CDR2 SVGAGI. CDR3 nucleotides: TGTGCCAGCAACCGGGACAGGGCTTCCTACGAGCAGTACTTC. This encodes CASNRDRASYEQYF.

The rearrangement uses TRBV27 and TRBJ1-2, with a weak D call TRBD1 (5 bases). The CDR3 sequence is 14 residues long. The V gene's germline CDR1 is MNHEY and CDR2 SMNVEV (reference sequence). The V end lost 6 bases, the J end lost 5 bases, and 16 bases lay between the germline ends. CDR3 sequence (DNA): TGTGCCAGCAGATCATCAGGGTTAGGTTATGGCTACACCTTC. It specifies CASRSSGLGYGYTF.

This rearrangement joins TRBV6-1 to TRBJ1-4, with 11 positions matching TRBD1. J was trimmed by 0 bases and V by 1 base; bases with no gene match: 10. The CDR3 is 20 amino acids. From germline, CDR1 is MNHNS and CDR2 SASEGT. For the CDR3, the DNA is TGTGCCAGCAGTGAAGGGGTCGGGACAGGGGGGTTTGCAACTAATGAAAAACTGTTTTTT. Translation: CASSEGVGTGGFATNEKLFF.

The rearrangement joins TRBV28 to TRBJ2-1; 10 bases fit TRBD2. Germline values: CDR1 MDHEN, CDR2 SYDVKM. Trimming at V came to 2 bases and at J to 6 bases, leaving 4 bases not matched to a gene. The CDR3 runs to 15 residues. As DNA, the CDR3 is TGTGCCAGCAGTTTACCAGCGGGAGGGGGCAATGAGCAGTTCTTC. Translated, it gives CASSLPAGGGNEQFF.

This chain links TRBV6-5 with TRBJ1-2, with no clear D. The V end lost 10 bases, the J end lost 0 bases, and 12 bases lay between the germline ends. The germline V gene encodes CDR1 MNHEY and CDR2 SVGAGI. The CDR3 sequence is 13 residues long. The CDR3 coding sequence is TGTGCCACCGAAGTCGGTCCTAACTATGGCTACACCTTC. Amino acid sequence: CATEVGPNYGYTF.

This clone has a single count. The chain is built from TRBV25-1 and TRBJ2-1; 8 bases agree with TRBD2. Trimming took 10 bases from V and 0 from J; bases not matched to a gene: 5. The CDR3 spans 14 residues. Germline V lookup: CDR1 MGHDK, CDR2 SYGVNS. The CDR3, as DNA: TGTGCCACCGTAAGCGGGAGCTCCTACAATGAGCAGTTCTTC. Translating it yields CATVSGSSYNEQFF.

This clone was detected only once. The V call is TRBV21-1, the J call TRBJ2-4; the table's D call, TRBD2, has no DNA check behind it. TRBV21-1 is listed as a pseudogene. The CDR3 totals 12 residues. DNA for the CDR3: TGTGCCAGCAGTTATGAAGCGAACATTCAGTACTTC. It codes for CASSYEANIQYF.

The rearrangement links TRBV6-5 to TRBJ2-1; D is ambiguous. The germline gives CDR1 MNHEY, CDR2 SVGAGI. There are 15 residues in the CDR3. Trimming removed 5 bases at V and 1 base at J, with 12 bases between. In DNA form, the CDR3 reads TGTGCCAGCAGTACGGAGAGTAGTTCCTACAATGAGCAGTTCTTC. Residues: CASSTESSSYNEQFF.

V is TRBV14 and J is TRBJ1-4; D is undetermined. The V gene's germline CDR1 is SGHDN and CDR2 FVKESK. The CDR3 length is 12 residues. Trimming shortened V by 2 bases and J by 15 bases, and 13 bases separated the two germline ends. CDR3 residues: CASSQQATALFF. CDR3 nucleotides: TGTGCCAGCAGCCAACAGGCTACGGCTTTGTTTTTT.

This sequence joins TRBV11-2 and TRBJ2-1, with D perhaps matching TRBD1 (5 bases). Trimming left V 6 bases short and J 10 bases short, with 22 bases between. CDR3 length equals 15 residues. CDR1 and CDR2 (germline): SGHAT, FQNNGV. The CDR3 loop is CASSPIEKGLREQFF. The CDR3 DNA reads as TGTGCCAGCAGTCCCATTGAGAAGGGGCTACGCGAGCAGTTCTTC.

In its sample, this clone was seen a few times. The V call is TRBV25-1, the J call TRBJ1-6; the D is unclear. Germline lookup yields CDR1 MGHDK and CDR2 SYGVNS. The V and J ends lost 4 bases and 0 bases respectively, with 7 bases between them. The CDR3 spans 15 residues. The DNA for the CDR3 is TGTGCCAGCAGTGGTCTTAGCTCCTATAATTCACCCCTCCACTTT. It is translated as CASSGLSSYNSPLHF.